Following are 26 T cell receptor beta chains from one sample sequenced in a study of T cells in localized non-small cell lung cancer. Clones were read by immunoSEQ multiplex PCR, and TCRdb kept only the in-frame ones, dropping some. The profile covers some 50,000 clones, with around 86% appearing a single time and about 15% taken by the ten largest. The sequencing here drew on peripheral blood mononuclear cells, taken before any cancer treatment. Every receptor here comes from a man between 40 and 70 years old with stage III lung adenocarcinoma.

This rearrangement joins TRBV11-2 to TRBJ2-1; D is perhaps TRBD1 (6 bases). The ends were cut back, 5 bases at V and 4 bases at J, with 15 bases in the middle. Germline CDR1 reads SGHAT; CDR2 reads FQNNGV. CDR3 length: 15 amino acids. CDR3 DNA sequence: TGTGCCAGCAGCGTGGACAGAGGCCATTACAATGAGCAGTTCTTC. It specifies CASSVDRGHYNEQFF.

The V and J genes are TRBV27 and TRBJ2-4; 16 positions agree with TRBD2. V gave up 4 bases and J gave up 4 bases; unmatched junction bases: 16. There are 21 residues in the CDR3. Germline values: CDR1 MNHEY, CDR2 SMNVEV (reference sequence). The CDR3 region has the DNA TGTGCCAGCAGTTCTTTCACCTCATCCGGGACTAGCGGGGGGGCTAAAAACATTCAGTACTTC. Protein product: CASSSFTSSGTSGGAKNIQYF.

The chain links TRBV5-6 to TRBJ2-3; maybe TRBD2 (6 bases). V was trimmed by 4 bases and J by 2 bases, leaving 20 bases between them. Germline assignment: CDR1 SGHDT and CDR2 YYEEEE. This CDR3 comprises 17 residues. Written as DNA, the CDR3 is TGTGCCAGCAGCCTCATAAGGGGAGGTCCCTCCACAGATACGCAGTATTTT. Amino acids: CASSLIRGGPSTDTQYF.

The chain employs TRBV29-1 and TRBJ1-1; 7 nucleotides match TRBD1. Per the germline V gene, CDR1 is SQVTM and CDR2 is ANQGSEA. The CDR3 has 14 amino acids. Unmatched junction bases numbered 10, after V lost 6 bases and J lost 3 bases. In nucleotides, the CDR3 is TGCAGCGTGCACCGACAGGGTCGGGACACTGAAGCTTTCTTT. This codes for CSVHRQGRDTEAFF.

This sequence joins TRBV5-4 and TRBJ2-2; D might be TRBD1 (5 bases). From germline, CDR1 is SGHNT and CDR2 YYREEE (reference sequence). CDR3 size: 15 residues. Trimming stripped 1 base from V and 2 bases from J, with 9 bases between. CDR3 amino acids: CASSLLQGNTGELFF. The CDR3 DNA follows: TGTGCCAGCAGCTTGCTTCAGGGCAACACCGGGGAGCTGTTTTTT.

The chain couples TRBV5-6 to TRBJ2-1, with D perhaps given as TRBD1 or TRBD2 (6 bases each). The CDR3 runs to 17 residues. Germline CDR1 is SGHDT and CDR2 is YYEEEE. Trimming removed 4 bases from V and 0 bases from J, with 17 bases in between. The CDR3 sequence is CASSRRGAGSSYNEQFF. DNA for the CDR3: TGTGCCAGCAGCCGTAGGGGGGCAGGGAGCTCCTACAATGAGCAGTTCTTC.

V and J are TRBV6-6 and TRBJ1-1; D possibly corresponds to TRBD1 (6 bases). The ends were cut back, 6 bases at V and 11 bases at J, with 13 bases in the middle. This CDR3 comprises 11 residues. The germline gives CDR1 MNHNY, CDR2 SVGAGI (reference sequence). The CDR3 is CASSHRQAAFF. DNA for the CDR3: TGTGCCAGCAGCCACCGACAGGCTGCTTTCTTT.

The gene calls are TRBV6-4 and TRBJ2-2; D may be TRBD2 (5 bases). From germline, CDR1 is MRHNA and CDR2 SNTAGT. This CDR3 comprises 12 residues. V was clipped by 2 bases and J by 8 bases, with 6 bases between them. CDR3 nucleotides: TGTGCCAGCAGTGACGGACTGGGGGAGCTGTTTTTT. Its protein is CASSDGLGELFF.

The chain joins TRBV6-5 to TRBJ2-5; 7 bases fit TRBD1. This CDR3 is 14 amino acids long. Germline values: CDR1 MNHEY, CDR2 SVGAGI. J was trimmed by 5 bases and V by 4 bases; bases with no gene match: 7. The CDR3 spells CASSLQGQVETQYF. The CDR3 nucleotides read TGTGCCAGCAGTTTACAGGGGCAGGTGGAGACCCAGTACTTC.

The CDR3 region is CASSKSGQEKNYGYTF. Here the CDR3 DNA reads TGTGCCAGCAGTAAATCCGGACAGGAAAAAAACTATGGCTACACCTTC. The J gene is TRBJ1-2, the V gene TRBV7-2, with 7 nucleotides matching TRBD1. The CDR3 has 16 amino acids. Unmatched junction bases numbered 12, after V lost 6 bases and J lost 2 bases. Germline V gene sequence: CDR1 SGHTA, CDR2 FQGNSA.

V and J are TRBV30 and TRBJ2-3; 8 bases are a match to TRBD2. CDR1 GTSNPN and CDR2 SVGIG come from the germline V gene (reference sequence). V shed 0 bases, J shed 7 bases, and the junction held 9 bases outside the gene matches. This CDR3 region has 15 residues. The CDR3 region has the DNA TGTGCCTGGAGTGTATACGGGGGGGCCGGGAATACGCAGTATTTT. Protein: CAWSVYGGAGNTQYF.

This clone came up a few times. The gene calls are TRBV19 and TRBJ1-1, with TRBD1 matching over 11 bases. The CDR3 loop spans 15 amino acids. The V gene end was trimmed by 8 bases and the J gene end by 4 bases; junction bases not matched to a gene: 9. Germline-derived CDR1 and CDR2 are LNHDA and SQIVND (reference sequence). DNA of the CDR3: TGTGCCAGTGATGACCGGGGACAGGGGGTCACTGAAGCTTTCTTT. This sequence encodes CASDDRGQGVTEAFF.

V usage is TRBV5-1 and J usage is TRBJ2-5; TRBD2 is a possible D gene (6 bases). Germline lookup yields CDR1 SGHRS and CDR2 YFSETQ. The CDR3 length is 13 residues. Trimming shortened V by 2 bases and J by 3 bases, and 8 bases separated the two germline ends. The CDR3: CASSLGGEETQYF. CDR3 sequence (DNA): TGCGCCAGCAGCTTAGGAGGGGAAGAGACCCAGTACTTC.

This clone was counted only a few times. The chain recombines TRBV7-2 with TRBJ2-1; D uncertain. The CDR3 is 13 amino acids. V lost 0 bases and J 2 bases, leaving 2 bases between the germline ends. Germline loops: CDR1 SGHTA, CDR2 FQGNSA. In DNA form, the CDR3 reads TGTGCCAGCAGCTTAGCTCCCTACAATGAGCAGTTCTTC. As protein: CASSLAPYNEQFF.

The CDR3 DNA reads TGTGCCATCAGTGGCGGGACAGGGGGCATAAACACTGAAGCTTTCTTT. It encodes CAISGGTGGINTEAFF. The genes are TRBV10-3 and TRBJ1-1; 12 bases match TRBD1. V was pared by 4 bases and J by 2 bases, with 5 bases of the junction left unmatched. The CDR3 is 16 residues long. Germline CDR1 is ENHRY and CDR2 is SYGVKD.

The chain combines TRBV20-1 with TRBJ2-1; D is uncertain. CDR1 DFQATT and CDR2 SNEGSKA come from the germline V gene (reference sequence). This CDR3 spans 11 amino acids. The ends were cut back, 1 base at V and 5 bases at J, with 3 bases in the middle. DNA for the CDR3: TGCAGTGCTAGAGGGGACAATGAGCAGTTCTTC. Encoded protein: CSARGDNEQFF.

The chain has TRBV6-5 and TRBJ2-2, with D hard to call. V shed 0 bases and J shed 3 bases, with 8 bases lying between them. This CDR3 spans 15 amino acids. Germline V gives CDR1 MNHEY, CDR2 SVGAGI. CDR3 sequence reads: CASSYSPTDTGELFF. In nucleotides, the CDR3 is TGTGCCAGCAGTTACTCGCCCACCGACACCGGGGAGCTGTTTTTT.

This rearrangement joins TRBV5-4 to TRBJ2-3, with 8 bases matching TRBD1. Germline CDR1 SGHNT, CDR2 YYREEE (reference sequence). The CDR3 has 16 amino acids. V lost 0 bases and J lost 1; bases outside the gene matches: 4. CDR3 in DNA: TGTGCCAGCAGCTTGGTTGTGGGACAGGGCACAGATACGCAGTATTTT. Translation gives CASSLVVGQGTDTQYF.

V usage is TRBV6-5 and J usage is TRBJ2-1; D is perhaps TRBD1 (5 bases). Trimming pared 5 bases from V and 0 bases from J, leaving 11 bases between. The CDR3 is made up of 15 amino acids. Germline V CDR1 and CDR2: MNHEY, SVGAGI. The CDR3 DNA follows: TGTGCCAGCAGTACTGACAGCTTCTCCTACAATGAGCAGTTCTTC. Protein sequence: CASSTDSFSYNEQFF.

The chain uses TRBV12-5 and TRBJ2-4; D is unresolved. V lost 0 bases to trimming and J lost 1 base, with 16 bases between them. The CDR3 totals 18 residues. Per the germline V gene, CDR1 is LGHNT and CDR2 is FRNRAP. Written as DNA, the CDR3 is TGTGCTAGTGGTTTGGTAGAGGTATCCCTCCCGGCCAAAAACATTCAGTACTTC. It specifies CASGLVEVSLPAKNIQYF.

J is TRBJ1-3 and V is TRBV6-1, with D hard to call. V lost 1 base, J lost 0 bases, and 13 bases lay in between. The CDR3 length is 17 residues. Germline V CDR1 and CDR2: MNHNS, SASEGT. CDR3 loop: CASSEVRSGLSGNTIYF. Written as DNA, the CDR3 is TGTGCCAGCAGTGAAGTCCGGTCAGGCCTCTCTGGAAACACCATATATTTT.

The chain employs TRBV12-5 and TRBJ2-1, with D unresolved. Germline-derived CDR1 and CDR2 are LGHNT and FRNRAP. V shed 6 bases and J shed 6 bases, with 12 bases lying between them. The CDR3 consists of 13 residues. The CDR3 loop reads CASGPMASNEQFF. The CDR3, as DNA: TGTGCTAGTGGGCCTATGGCAAGCAATGAGCAGTTCTTC.

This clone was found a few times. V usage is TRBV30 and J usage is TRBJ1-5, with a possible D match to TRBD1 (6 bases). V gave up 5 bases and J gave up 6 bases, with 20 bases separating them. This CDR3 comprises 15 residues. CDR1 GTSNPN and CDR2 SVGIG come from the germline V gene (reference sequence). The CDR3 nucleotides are TGTGCCTGGGGGAAACAGGGAGGGTTGAGTCAGCCCCAGCATTTT. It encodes CAWGKQGGLSQPQHF.

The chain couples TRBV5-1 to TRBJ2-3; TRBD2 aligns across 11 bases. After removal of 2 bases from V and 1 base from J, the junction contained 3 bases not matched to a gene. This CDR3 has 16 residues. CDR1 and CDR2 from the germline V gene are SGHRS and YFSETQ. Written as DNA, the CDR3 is TGCGCCAGCAGCTTACTACTAGCGGGGGGCACAGATACGCAGTATTTT. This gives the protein CASSLLLAGGTDTQYF.

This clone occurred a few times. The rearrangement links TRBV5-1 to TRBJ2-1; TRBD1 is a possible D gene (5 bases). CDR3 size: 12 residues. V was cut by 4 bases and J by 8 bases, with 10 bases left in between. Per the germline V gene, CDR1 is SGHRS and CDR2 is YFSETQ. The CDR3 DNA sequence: TGCGCCAGCAGCACGACAGCCGATGAGCAGTTCTTC. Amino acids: CASSTTADEQFF.

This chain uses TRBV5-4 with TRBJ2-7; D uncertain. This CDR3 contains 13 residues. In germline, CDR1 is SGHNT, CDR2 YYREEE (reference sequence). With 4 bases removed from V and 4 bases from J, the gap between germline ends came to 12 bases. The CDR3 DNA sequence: TGTGCCAGCAGCAGGGCAGTTGGGTACGAGCAGTACTTC. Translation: CASSRAVGYEQYF.